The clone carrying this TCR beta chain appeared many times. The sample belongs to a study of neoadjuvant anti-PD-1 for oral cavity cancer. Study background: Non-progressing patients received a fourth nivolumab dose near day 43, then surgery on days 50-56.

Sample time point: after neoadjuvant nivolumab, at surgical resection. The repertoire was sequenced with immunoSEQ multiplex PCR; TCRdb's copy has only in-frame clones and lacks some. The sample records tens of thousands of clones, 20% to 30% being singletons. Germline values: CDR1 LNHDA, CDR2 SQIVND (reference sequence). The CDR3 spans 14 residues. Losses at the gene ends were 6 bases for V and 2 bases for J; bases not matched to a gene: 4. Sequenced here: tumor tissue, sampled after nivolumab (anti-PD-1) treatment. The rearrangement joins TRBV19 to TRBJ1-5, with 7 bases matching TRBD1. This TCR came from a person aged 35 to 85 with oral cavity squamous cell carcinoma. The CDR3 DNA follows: TGTGCCAGTAGACCCACAGGGGGCAATCAGCCCCAGCATTTT. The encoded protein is CASRPTGGNQPQHF. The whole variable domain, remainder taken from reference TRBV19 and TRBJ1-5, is DGGITQSPKYLFRKEGQNVTLSCEQNLNHDAMYWYRQDPGQGLRLIYYSQIVNDFQKGDIAEGYSVSREKKESFPLTVTSAQKNPTAFYLCASRPTGGNQPQHFGDGTRLSIL.